This TCR beta chain was identified during a study of blood T cell repertoires in COVID-19. Across the study: Samples taken during acute and convalescent COVID-19 were collected in the United States, Italy and Spain. In each case, the material was cDNA or gDNA derived from T cells, B-cell-depleted T cells, or PBMCs.

How the authors handled the data: Amplification of reference gene primers provided the estimated nucleated cell counts. Sequencing used immunoSEQ multiplex PCR; TCRdb keeps in-frame clones, though not all of them. V and J calls and clone size are copied from that table; D and trimming were computed from the DNA. The sample records some 270,000 clones, around 86% being singletons. There are 13 residues in the CDR3. V was trimmed by 4 bases and J by 10 bases, leaving 17 bases between them. The germline CDR1 and CDR2 sequences are SGDLS and YYNGEE. This TCR was recovered from a woman aged 55-69 years who had recovered from COVID-19. The specimen sequenced was peripheral blood. This chain uses TRBV9 with TRBJ1-1; D is perhaps TRBD1 (6 bases). This chain's CDR3 is CASSLSGVGVAFF. As DNA, the CDR3 is TGTGCCAGCAGCCTGTCAGGGGTCGGCGTAGCTTTCTTT. Using reference TRBV9 and TRBJ1-1 for the parts outside the CDR3, the full variable domain is DSGVTQTPKHLITATGQRVTLRCSPRSGDLSVYWYQQSLDQGLQFLIQYYNGEERAKGNILERFSAQQFPDLHSELNLSSLELGDSALYFCASSLSGVGVAFFGQGTRLTVV.